This is a list of T cell receptor beta chains from one sample in a study of patients and donors after allogeneic stem cell transplantation. TCRdb recomputed calls from the RT-PCR reads with MiXCR, one row per CDR3 protein. The data show 200,000 to 250,000 distinct CDR3 sequences, with about 38% seen just once and around a tenth held by the top ten. Sequencing was carried out using blood, either unsorted or a sorted T cell fraction (not recorded which). The receptors here all came from a human donor who was either an allogeneic HSCT recipient or a stem cell or donor lymphocyte infusion donor (not recorded which). It is not recorded whose cells these are; they may come from a transplant donor. Each CDR3 is given with its conserved first and last residue. The order of the fields is D gene, V gene, clone size, J gene, CDR3 protein, CDR3 DNA. A D gene is named only where the DNA matches it firmly. Where a row states a size, it is once, few, many or the class of an expanded clone; other rows omit it.

d_call: .; v_call: TRBV20-1; clone_size: .; j_call: TRBJ1-2; cdr3_aa: CSASSTTNYGYTF; cdr3_nt: TGCAGTGCTAGTTCCACCACTAACTATGGCTACACCTTC
d_call: .; v_call: TRBV10-3; clone_size: .; j_call: TRBJ1-2; cdr3_aa: CAIPKELDYGYTF; cdr3_nt: TGTGCCATCCCTAAGGAGCTGGACTATGGCTACACCTTC
d_call: .; v_call: TRBV7-6; clone_size: few; j_call: TRBJ1-6; cdr3_aa: CASSLGSQARSPLHF; cdr3_nt: TGTGCCAGCAGCTTAGGATCACAGGCACGTTCACCCCTCCACTTT
d_call: TRBD1; v_call: TRBV12-3/TRBV12-4; clone_size: .; j_call: TRBJ2-7; cdr3_aa: CASSWDRVFEQYF; cdr3_nt: TGTGCCAGCAGCTGGGACAGGGTCTTCGAGCAGTACTTC
d_call: TRBD1; v_call: TRBV20-1; clone_size: few; j_call: TRBJ2-1; cdr3_aa: CSARLGQGAYNEQFF; cdr3_nt: TGCAGTGCTAGGTTGGGACAGGGAGCCTACAATGAGCAGTTCTTC
d_call: TRBD2; v_call: TRBV28; clone_size: .; j_call: TRBJ2-3; cdr3_aa: CASSFSGQPTDTQYF; cdr3_nt: TGTGCCAGCAGTTTTAGCGGGCAGCCCACAGATACGCAGTATTTT
d_call: .; v_call: TRBV28; clone_size: few; j_call: TRBJ1-1; cdr3_aa: CASRDPGRLNTEAFF; cdr3_nt: TGTGCCAGCAGGGACCCGGGACGGCTGAACACTGAAGCTTTCTTT
d_call: .; v_call: TRBV18; clone_size: .; j_call: TRBJ1-6; cdr3_aa: CASSPGQSLHF; cdr3_nt: TGTGCCAGCTCACCGGGGCAATCCCTCCACTTT
d_call: .; v_call: TRBV6-1; clone_size: .; j_call: TRBJ1-5; cdr3_aa: CASRRGGIQPQHF; cdr3_nt: TGTGCCAGCAGGAGAGGGGGGATTCAGCCCCAGCATTTT
d_call: .; v_call: TRBV29-1; clone_size: few; j_call: TRBJ1-2; cdr3_aa: CSVDKMGGDYGYTF; cdr3_nt: TGCAGCGTTGACAAGATGGGGGGTGACTATGGCTACACCTTC
d_call: TRBD1; v_call: TRBV7-7; clone_size: few; j_call: TRBJ2-3; cdr3_aa: CASSVGDRSPQYF; cdr3_nt: TGTGCCAGCAGCGTAGGGGACAGATCCCCCCAGTATTTT
d_call: TRBD1; v_call: TRBV28; clone_size: .; j_call: TRBJ2-7; cdr3_aa: CASSGYRGRVYEQYF; cdr3_nt: TGTGCCAGCAGTGGGTACAGGGGGCGCGTCTACGAGCAGTACTTC
d_call: .; v_call: TRBV7-6; clone_size: .; j_call: TRBJ2-2; cdr3_aa: CASSLAEGTGELFF; cdr3_nt: TGTGCCAGCAGCTTAGCGGAGGGCACCGGGGAGCTGTTTTTT
d_call: .; v_call: TRBV10-3; clone_size: .; j_call: TRBJ1-6; cdr3_aa: CAIREDSSYNSPLHF; cdr3_nt: TGTGCCATCAGAGAGGACAGCTCCTATAATTCACCCCTCCACTTT
d_call: .; v_call: TRBV15; clone_size: .; j_call: TRBJ2-5; cdr3_aa: CATSRDLREETQYF; cdr3_nt: TGTGCCACCAGCAGAGATTTGAGGGAAGAGACCCAGTACTTC
d_call: .; v_call: TRBV5-6; clone_size: .; j_call: TRBJ1-6; cdr3_aa: CASSLERSSYNSPLHF; cdr3_nt: TGTGCCAGCAGCTTGGAAAGGAGCTCCTATAATTCACCCCTCCACTTT
d_call: TRBD1; v_call: TRBV20-1; clone_size: few; j_call: TRBJ1-2; cdr3_aa: CSAQRKGTGGWYYGYTF; cdr3_nt: TGCAGTGCCCAGAGAAAAGGGACAGGGGGATGGTACTATGGCTACACCTTC
d_call: TRBD1; v_call: TRBV12-3/TRBV12-4; clone_size: many; j_call: TRBJ1-1; cdr3_aa: CASSPRTGTEAFF; cdr3_nt: TGTGCCAGCAGTCCCAGGACAGGCACTGAAGCTTTCTTT
d_call: TRBD1; v_call: TRBV5-1; clone_size: .; j_call: TRBJ2-7; cdr3_aa: CATRTGQGNEQYF; cdr3_nt: TGCGCCACCCGAACGGGACAGGGGAACGAGCAGTACTTC
d_call: TRBD1; v_call: TRBV6-1; clone_size: few; j_call: TRBJ1-4; cdr3_aa: CASSHRGRGTADEKLFF; cdr3_nt: TGTGCCAGCAGTCACAGGGGGCGCGGGACTGCGGATGAAAAACTGTTTTTT
d_call: .; v_call: TRBV18; clone_size: few; j_call: TRBJ2-1; cdr3_aa: CASSSRDFRYNEQFF; cdr3_nt: TGTGCCAGCTCGTCCAGGGATTTTCGGTACAATGAGCAGTTCTTC
d_call: .; v_call: TRBV20-1; clone_size: few; j_call: TRBJ2-1; cdr3_aa: CSAVRAGGYNEQFF; cdr3_nt: TGCAGTGCTGTCAGGGCTGGTGGTTACAATGAGCAGTTCTTC
d_call: .; v_call: TRBV25-1; clone_size: .; j_call: TRBJ2-1; cdr3_aa: CASSGGFGSYNEQFF; cdr3_nt: TGTGCCAGCAGTGGGGGGTTCGGCTCCTACAATGAGCAGTTCTTC
d_call: TRBD1; v_call: TRBV20-1; clone_size: few; j_call: TRBJ1-4; cdr3_aa: CSAREEGTANEKLFF; cdr3_nt: TGCAGTGCTAGAGAGGAGGGGACAGCTAATGAAAAACTGTTTTTT
d_call: TRBD1; v_call: TRBV12-3/TRBV12-4; clone_size: .; j_call: TRBJ2-2; cdr3_aa: CASSRRQGSPGELFF; cdr3_nt: TGTGCCAGCAGTCGACGACAGGGGTCCCCCGGGGAGCTGTTTTTT
d_call: TRBD1; v_call: TRBV29-1; clone_size: .; j_call: TRBJ2-7; cdr3_aa: CSVVGTAHYEQYF; cdr3_nt: TGCAGCGTTGTCGGGACAGCGCACTACGAGCAGTACTTC
d_call: TRBD1; v_call: TRBV4-1; clone_size: .; j_call: TRBJ2-2; cdr3_aa: CASSQSPDRANTGELFF; cdr3_nt: TGCGCCAGCAGCCAAAGCCCGGACAGGGCGAACACCGGGGAGCTGTTTTTT